A selection of T cell receptor beta chains follows, all from one sample in a study of T cell repertoires in ileal Crohn's disease. The assay was immunoSEQ multiplex PCR, and TCRdb's table has in-frame clones only and misses some. The data contain some 5,000 clones, about 78% of them singletons. The material sequenced was ileal tissue. These receptors all come from an adult with Crohn's disease. The CDR3 runs from the conserved cysteine through the conserved F or W. D genes are given only for firm matches. Rows give clone size only sometimes, using once, few, many, or a class for an expanded clone.

v_gene	abundance	d_gene	j_gene	CDR3nt	CDR3aa
TRBV2	-	-	TRBJ1-6	TGTGCCAGCAGTGACTCAACAGGAGCTGTTTCACCCCTCCACTTT	CASSDSTGAVSPLHF
TRBV27	-	-	TRBJ1-1	TGTGCCAGCAGTCCCTGGACAGTTGAGACTGAAGCTTTCTTT	CASSPWTVETEAFF
TRBV7-2	-	TRBD1	TRBJ1-2	TGTGCCAGCAGCGCACAAATGAGCAGGACAGGCGCGGGCTACACCTTC	CASSAQMSRTGAGYTF
TRBV7-9	-	-	TRBJ1-2	TGTGCCAGCAGCCCCCCCGAAGTAAGGGGTGGCTACACCTTC	CASSPPEVRGGYTF
TRBV6-1	-	TRBD1	TRBJ1-1	TGTGCCAGCCCGACAGGGGTGGAGGCTTTCTTT	CASPTGVEAFF
TRBV7-9	once	-	TRBJ2-7	TGTGCCAGCAGCCGAGGCTACGAGCAGTACTTC	CASSRGYEQYF
TRBV11-2	-	-	TRBJ2-3	TGTGCCAGCAGCCCGGGGGATTGGGAAATAGATACGCAGTATTTT	CASSPGDWEIDTQYF
TRBV29-1	-	TRBD1	TRBJ2-7	TGCAGCGCCACCCGGGACAGGATTGGCGGCGAGCAGTACTTC	CSATRDRIGGEQYF
TRBV4-1	-	-	TRBJ2-7	TGCGCCAGCAGCCAAGATTTGGCCAGAAGTTATTCCGTGCAGTACTTC	CASSQDLARSYSVQYF
TRBV4-1	-	TRBD1	TRBJ2-1	TGCGCCAGCAGCGGACAGGCGCTGACCTACAATGAGCAGTTCTTC	CASSGQALTYNEQFF